This TCR beta chain was documented in a study of T cells in Graves' hyperthyroidism and ophthalmopathy. V was pared by 8 bases and J by 1 base, with 20 bases between. This CDR3 comprises 16 residues. Germline CDR1 and CDR2: LNHDA and SQIVND (reference sequence). Comments on this clonotype: Antigen specificity is unknown.

Amplification targeted TCR beta CDR3 regions from RNA transcripts. First-round RT-PCR with HTBI primers amplified the TCR CDR3 region. TCRdb independently ran MiXCR on the multiplex PCR reads; one entry per CDR3 protein. The sample contains around 200,000 distinct CDR3 sequences, 15% to 20% of which appear only once. Regarding the study as a whole: A model built on 13 V-J features separated ophthalmopathy from stable hyperthyroidism.

The clonotype comes from a man aged 35 to 55 with Graves' hyperthyroidism. The material sequenced was blood. The genes are TRBV19 and TRBJ1-1, with D perhaps TRBD1 (6 bases). CDR3 in amino acids: CASLRRTELPNTEAFF. The CDR3 nucleotides read TGTGCCAGTTTGCGGCGGACAGAGTTACCGAACACTGAAGCTTTCTTT.